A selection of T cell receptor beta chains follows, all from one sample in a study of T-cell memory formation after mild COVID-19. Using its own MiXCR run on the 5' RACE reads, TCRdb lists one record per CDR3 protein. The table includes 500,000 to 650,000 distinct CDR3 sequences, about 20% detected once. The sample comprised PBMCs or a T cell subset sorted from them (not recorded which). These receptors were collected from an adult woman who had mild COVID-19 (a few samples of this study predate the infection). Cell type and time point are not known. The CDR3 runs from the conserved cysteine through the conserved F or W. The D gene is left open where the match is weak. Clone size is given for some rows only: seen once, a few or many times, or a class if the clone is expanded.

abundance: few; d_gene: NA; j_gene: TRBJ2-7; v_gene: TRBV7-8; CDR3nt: TGTGCCAGCAGCTTAGTTTTGGGCCCTGTAGGGGTCTACGAGCAGTACTTC; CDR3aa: CASSLVLGPVGVYEQYF
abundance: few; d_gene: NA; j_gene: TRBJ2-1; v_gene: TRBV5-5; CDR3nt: TGTGCCAGCAGCCGAGGGTGGGGGTCCTACAATGAGCAGTTCTTC; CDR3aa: CASSRGWGSYNEQFF
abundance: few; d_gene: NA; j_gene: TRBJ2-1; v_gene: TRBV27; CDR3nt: TGTGCCAGCAGTCCATCCTCCAACAATGAGCAGTTCTTC; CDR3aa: CASSPSSNNEQFF
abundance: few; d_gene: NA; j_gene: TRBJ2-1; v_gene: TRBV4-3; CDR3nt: TGCGCCAGCAGCCAAGCCATTGGGGAGTTGGCCCACAATGAGCAGTTCTTC; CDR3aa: CASSQAIGELAHNEQFF
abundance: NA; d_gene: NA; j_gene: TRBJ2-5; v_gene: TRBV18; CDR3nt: TGTGCCAGCTCACCACGGGTCGCTAGAGAGGGGTCCGGGGAGACCCAGTACTTC; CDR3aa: CASSPRVAREGSGETQYF
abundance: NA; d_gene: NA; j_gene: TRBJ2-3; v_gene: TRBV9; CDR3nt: TGTGCCAGCAGCGTAGGCCGGACAGTCACAGATACGCAGTATTTT; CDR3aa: CASSVGRTVTDTQYF
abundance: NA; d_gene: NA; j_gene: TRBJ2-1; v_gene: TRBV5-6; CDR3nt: TGTGCCAGCAGAGTAACGGGTTTTGCCTACAATGAGCAGTTCTTC; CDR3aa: CASRVTGFAYNEQFF
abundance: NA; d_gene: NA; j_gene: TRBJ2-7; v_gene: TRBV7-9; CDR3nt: TGTGCCAGCAGCTTACCGGCCGGGGTAGAGCAGTACTTC; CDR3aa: CASSLPAGVEQYF
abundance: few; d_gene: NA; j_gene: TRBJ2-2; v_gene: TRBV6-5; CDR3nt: TGTGCCAGCAGTTACCGCCAGGTAGCAAACACCGGGGAGCTGTTTTTT; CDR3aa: CASSYRQVANTGELFF
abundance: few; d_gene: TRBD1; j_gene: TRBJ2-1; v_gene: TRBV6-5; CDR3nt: TGTGCCAGCAGGACTAGGGACAGGGGGGACAATGAGCAGTTCTTC; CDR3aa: CASRTRDRGDNEQFF
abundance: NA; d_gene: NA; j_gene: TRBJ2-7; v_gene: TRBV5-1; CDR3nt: TGCGCCAGCAGCTCCGGCGCTGGGGGTCAGTACTTC; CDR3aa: CASSSGAGGQYF
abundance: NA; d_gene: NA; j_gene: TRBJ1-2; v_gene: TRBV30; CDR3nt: TGTGCCTGGAGTGTAGGGGTGCTGGACTATGGCTACACCTTC; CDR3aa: CAWSVGVLDYGYTF
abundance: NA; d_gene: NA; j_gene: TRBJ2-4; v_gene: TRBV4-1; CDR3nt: TGCGCCAGCAGCCAAGATACAGGGTTGGACATTCAGTACTTC; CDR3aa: CASSQDTGLDIQYF
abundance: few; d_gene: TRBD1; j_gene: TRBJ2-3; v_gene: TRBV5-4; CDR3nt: TGTGCCAGCAGTCCGGGACAGCCCACAGATACGCAGTATTTT; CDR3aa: CASSPGQPTDTQYF
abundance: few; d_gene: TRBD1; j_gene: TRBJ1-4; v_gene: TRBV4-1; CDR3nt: TGCGCCAGCAGCCCATCGACAGGGGGCGCAGAAGAAAAACTGTTTTTT; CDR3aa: CASSPSTGGAEEKLFF
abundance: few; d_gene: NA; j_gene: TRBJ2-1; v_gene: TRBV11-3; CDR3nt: TGTGCCAGCAGCTTAGGCGCACAGGAGGGGCAGTTCTTC; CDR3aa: CASSLGAQEGQFF
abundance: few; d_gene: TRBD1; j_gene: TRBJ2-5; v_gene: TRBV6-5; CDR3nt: TGTGCCAGCAGCCCCCCCGACAGGGATGAGACCCAGTACTTC; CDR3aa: CASSPPDRDETQYF
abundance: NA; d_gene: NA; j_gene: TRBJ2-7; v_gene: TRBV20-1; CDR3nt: TGCAGTGCTAGAGATTTCGCGGGGCGTACCTACGAGCAGTACTTC; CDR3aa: CSARDFAGRTYEQYF
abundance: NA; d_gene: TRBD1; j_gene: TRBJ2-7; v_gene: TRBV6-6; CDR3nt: TGTGCCAGCAGTTCCTCCGGACAGGGCAGTCCCTACGAGCAGTACTTC; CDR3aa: CASSSSGQGSPYEQYF
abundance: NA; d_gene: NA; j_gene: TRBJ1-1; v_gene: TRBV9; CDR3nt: TGTGCCAGCAGCGTTGCCCGAGGGAGCACTGAAGCTTTCTTT; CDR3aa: CASSVARGSTEAFF
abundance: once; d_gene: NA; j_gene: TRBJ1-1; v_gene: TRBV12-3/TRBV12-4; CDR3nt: TGTGCCTCAGGAGGGGCGAACACTGAAGCTTTCTTT; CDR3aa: CASGGANTEAFF
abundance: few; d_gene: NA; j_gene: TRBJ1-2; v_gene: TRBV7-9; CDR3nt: TGTGCCAGCAGCTTAATGGAGCTGGGGGGCTACACCTTC; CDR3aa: CASSLMELGGYTF
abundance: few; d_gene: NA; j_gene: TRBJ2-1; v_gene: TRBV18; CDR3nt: TGTGCCAGCTCACCGTCGGCTCCCCGCATAACAAATTACAATGAGCAGTTCTTC; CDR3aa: CASSPSAPRITNYNEQFF
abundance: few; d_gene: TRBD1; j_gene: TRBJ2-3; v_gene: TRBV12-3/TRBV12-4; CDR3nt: TGTGCCAGCAGCAACCCCTATGCGTCCGGGACAGGGGAAACCCCTAGCACAGATACGCAGTATTTT; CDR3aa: CASSNPYASGTGETPSTDTQYF
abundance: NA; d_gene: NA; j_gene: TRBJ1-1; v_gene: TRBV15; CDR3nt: TGTGCCACCAGCCAAAACAGCCGGGACCTTGAAGCTTTCTTT; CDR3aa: CATSQNSRDLEAFF
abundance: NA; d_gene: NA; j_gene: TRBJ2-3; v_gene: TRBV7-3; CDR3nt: TGTGCCAGCAGCTTAACTAAAGACACAGATACGCAGTATTTT; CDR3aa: CASSLTKDTDTQYF
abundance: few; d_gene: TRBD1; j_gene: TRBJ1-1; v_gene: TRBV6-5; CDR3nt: TGTGCCAGCAGTTATTTACAGGGGGACCTTGAAGCTTTCTTT; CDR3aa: CASSYLQGDLEAFF
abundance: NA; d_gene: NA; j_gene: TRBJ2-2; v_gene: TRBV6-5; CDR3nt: TGTGCCAGCAGCCCCCCCGTGGGCAGGGGAAGGAGCACCGGGGAGCTGTTTTTT; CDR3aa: CASSPPVGRGRSTGELFF
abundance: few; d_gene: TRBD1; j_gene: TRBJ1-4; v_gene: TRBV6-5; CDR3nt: TGTGCCAGCAGTTTGGGGACAGGGGGCCGTGAAAAACTGTTTTTT; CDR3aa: CASSLGTGGREKLFF
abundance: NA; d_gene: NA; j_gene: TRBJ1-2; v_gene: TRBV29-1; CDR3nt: TGCAGCGTTGAAGGCCAGGACAGCTATGGCTACACCTTC; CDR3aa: CSVEGQDSYGYTF
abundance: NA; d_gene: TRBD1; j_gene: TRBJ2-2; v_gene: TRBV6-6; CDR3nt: TGTGCCAGCAGGACCGACAGGGGGAACCTCCACACCGGGGAGCTGTTTTTT; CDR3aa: CASRTDRGNLHTGELFF
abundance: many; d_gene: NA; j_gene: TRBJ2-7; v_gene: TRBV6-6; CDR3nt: TGTGCCAGCAGTCGTGACAGTCCGTACGAGCAGTACTTC; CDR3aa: CASSRDSPYEQYF
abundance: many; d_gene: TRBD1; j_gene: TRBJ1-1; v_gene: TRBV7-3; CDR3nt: TGTGCCAGCAGCCAGACAGGGAGGAACACTGAAGCTTTCTTT; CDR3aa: CASSQTGRNTEAFF
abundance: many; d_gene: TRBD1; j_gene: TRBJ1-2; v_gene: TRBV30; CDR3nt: TGTGCCTGGAGTACCGGGACAGGTGGCTACACCTTC; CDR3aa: CAWSTGTGGYTF
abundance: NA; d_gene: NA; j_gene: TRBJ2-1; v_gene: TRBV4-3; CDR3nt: TGCGCCAGCAGCCAAGGGTCTTACTCCTACAATGAGCAGTTCTTC; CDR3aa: CASSQGSYSYNEQFF
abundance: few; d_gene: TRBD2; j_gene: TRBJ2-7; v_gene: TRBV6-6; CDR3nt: TGTGCCAGCAGCCACCTTACACGGGAGGCCTACGAGCAGTACTTC; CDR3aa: CASSHLTREAYEQYF
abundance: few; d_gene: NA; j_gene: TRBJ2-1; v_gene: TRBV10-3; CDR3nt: TGTGCCATCAGTGAGTTCGCAGGGTACAATGAGCAGTTCTTC; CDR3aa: CAISEFAGYNEQFF
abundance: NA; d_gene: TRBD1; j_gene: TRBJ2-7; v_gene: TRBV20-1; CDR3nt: TGCAGTGCTAGACAACCCCAGGGGGCCGACGAGCAGTACTTC; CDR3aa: CSARQPQGADEQYF
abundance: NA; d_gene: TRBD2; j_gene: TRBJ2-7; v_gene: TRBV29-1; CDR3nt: TGCAGCGTTGAAGCCCGGGGGGGCGGGCAGTACTTC; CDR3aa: CSVEARGGGQYF
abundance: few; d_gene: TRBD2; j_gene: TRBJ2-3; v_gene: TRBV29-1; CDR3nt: TGCAGCGTCGAAAAAGCGGGGGAGTTCACAGATACGCAGTATTTT; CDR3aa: CSVEKAGEFTDTQYF
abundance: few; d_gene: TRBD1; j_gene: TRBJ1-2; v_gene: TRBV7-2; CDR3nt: TGTGCCAGCAGCTTAGCGGACAGGGGTCCATATGGCTACACCTTC; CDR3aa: CASSLADRGPYGYTF
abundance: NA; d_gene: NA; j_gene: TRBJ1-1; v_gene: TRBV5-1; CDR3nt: TGCGCCAGCAGCTTATTATTGTCAGGTCCGGAGGCTTTCTTT; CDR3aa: CASSLLLSGPEAFF
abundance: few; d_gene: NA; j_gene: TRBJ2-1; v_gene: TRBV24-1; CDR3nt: TGTGCCACCAGCGGATCCGGGGACTTTCAAAATGAGCAGTTCTTC; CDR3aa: CATSGSGDFQNEQFF
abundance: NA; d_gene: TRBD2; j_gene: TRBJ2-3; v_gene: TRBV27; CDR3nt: TGTGCCAGCAGTTCTAGCGGGAGGGGCAATACGCAGTATTTT; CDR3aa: CASSSSGRGNTQYF
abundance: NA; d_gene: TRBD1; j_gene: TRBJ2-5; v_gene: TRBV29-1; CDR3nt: TGCAGCGTTAGGAACAGGGGACCTCAAGAGACCCAGTACTTC; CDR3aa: CSVRNRGPQETQYF
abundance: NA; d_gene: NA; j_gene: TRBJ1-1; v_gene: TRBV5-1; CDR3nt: TGCGCCAGCTCGCCTTACGCCCCAACAGGACAGATGAACACTGAAGCTTTCTTT; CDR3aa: CASSPYAPTGQMNTEAFF
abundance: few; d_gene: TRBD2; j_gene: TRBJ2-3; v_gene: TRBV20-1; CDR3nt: TGCAGTGCCCGAAGGGGACTAGCGGGGGATACGCAGTATTTT; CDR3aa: CSARRGLAGDTQYF
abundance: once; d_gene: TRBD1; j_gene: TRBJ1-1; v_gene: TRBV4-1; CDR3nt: TGCGCCAGCAGCGTTCACAGGGGGGGGGAACGTCGGAACACTGAAGCTTTCTTT; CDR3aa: CASSVHRGGERRNTEAFF
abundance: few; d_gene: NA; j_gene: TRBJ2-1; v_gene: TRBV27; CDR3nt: TGTGCCAGCAGACCTGGGGCGTACAATGAGCAGTTCTTC; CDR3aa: CASRPGAYNEQFF
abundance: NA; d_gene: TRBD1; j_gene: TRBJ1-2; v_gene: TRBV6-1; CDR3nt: TGTGCCAGCAGTGAAAGGGGACAGAGCTATGGCTACACCTTC; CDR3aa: CASSERGQSYGYTF
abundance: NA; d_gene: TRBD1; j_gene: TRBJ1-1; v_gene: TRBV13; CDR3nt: TGTGCCAGCAGCTGGGACAGGGTAGCTTTCTTT; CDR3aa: CASSWDRVAFF
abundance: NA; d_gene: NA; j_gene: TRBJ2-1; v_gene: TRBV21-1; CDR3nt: TGTGCCCTACGACGGGGGGGGGGCTATGAGCAGTTCTTC; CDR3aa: CALRRGGGYEQFF
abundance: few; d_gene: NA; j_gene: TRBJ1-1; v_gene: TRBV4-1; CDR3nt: TGCGCCAGCAGCCAAGGGGCAGCGAACACTGAAGCTTTCTTT; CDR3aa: CASSQGAANTEAFF
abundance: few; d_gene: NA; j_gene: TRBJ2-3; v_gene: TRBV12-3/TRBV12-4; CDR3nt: TGTGCCAGCAGACCCGAGGGGAGAGATACGCAGTATTTT; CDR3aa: CASRPEGRDTQYF
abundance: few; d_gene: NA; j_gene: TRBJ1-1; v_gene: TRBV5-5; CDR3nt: TGTGCCAGCAGCTGGGGCCAGGAGAACACTGAAGCTTTCTTT; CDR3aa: CASSWGQENTEAFF